The clone carrying this T cell receptor beta chain has a handful of counts. TCRdb independently ran MiXCR on the reads; one entry per CDR3 protein. Of under 800,000 distinct CDR3 sequences listed, less than 25% are singletons. The entry originates in a study of T cell repertoires in cytomegalovirus infection. With 1 base clipped from V and 3 bases from J, the junction kept 3 bases outside the gene matches. CDR3 length: 14 residues. Germline V gives CDR1 DFQATT, CDR2 SNEGSKA (reference sequence). The receptor was derived from a human donor in good health (CMV status not recorded). Some clones in this sample may be carry-over from other donors' samples. The chain links TRBV20-1 to TRBJ2-5; 9 positions agree with TRBD2. Sequencing was done on a sample of CD8+ T cells from PBMCs. CDR3 region: CSARGGGGEETQYF. The CDR3 bases are TGCAGTGCTAGAGGTGGCGGGGGGGAAGAGACCCAGTACTTC.